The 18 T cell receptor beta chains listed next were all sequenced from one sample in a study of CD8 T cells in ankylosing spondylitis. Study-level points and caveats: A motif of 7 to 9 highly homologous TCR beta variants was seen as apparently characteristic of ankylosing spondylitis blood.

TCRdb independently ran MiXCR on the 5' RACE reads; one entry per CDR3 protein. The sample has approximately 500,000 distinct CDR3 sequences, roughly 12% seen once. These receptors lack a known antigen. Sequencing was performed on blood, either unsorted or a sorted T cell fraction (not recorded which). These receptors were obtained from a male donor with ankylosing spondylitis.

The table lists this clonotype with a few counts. The CDR3 coding sequence is TGTGCCACCAGCAGCCCCCCCACAGGGAACAATGAGCAGTTCTTC. It yields the protein CATSSPPTGNNEQFF. This sequence joins TRBV15 and TRBJ2-1; tentative D call: TRBD1 (6 bases). The CDR3 totals 15 residues. CDR1 is LNHNV, CDR2 YYDKDF, per germline (reference sequence). Trimming removed 3 bases at V and 5 bases at J, with 14 bases between. Based on the CDR3 plus reference TRBV15 and TRBJ2-1, the full variable domain is DAMVIQNPRYQVTQFGKPVTLSCSQTLNHNVMYWYQQKSSQAPKLLFHYYDKDFNNEADTPDNFQSRRPNTSFCFLDIRSPGLGDTAMYLCATSSPPTGNNEQFFGPGTRLTVL.

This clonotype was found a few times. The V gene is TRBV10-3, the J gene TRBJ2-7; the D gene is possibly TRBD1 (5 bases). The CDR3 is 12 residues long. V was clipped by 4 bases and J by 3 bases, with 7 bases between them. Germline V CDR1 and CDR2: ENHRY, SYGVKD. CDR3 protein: CAISGTSYEQYV. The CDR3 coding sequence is TGTGCCATCAGTGGGACAAGCTACGAGCAGTACGTC.

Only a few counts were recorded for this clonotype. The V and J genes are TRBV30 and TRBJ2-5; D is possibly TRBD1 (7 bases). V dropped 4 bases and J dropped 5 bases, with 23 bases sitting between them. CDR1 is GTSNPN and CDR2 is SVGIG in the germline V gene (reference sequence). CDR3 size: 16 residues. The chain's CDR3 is CAWTMVTGDWGETQYF. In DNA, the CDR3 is TGTGCCTGGACGATGGTAACAGGGGACTGGGGGGAGACCCAGTACTTC.

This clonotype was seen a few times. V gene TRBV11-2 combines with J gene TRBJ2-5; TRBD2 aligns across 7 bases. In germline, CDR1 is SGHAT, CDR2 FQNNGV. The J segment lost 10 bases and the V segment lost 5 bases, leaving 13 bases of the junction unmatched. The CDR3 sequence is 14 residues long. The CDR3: CASSKGGLAVVQYF. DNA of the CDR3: TGTGCCAGCAGCAAAGGAGGCCTAGCGGTAGTCCAGTACTTC.

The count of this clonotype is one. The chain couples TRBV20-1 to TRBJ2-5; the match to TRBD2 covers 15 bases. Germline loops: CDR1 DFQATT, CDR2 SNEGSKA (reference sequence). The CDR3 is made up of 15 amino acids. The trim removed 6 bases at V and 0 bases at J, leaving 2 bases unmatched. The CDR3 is CSARTSGRDQETQYF. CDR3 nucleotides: TGCAGTGCCCGGACTAGCGGGAGGGACCAAGAGACCCAGTACTTC.

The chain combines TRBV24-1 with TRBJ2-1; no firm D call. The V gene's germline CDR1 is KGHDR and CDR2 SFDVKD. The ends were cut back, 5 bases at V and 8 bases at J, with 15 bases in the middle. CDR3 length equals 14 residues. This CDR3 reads CATSVPGLEDEQFF. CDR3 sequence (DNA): TGTGCCACCAGTGTTCCAGGCCTCGAGGATGAGCAGTTCTTC.

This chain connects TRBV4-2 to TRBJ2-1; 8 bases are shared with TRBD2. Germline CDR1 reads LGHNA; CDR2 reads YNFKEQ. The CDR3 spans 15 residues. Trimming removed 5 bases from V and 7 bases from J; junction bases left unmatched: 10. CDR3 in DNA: TGTGCCAGCAGCGCCCAGCGGGAGTTCGGGAATGAGCAGTTCTTC. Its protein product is CASSAQREFGNEQFF.

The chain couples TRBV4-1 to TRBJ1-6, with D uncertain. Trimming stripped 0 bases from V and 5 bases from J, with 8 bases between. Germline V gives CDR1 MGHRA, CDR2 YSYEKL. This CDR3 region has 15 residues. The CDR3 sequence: CASSQDATDNSPLHF. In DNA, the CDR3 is TGCGCCAGCAGCCAAGATGCAACAGATAATTCACCCCTCCACTTT.

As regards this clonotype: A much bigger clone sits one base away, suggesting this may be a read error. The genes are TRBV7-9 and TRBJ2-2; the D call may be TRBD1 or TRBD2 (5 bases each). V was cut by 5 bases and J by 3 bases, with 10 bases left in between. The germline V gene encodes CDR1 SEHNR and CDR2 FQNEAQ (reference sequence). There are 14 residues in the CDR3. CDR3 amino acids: CASSPGPHTGELFF. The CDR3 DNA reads TGTGCCAGCAGCCCGGGACCCCACACCGGGGAGCTGTTTTTT.

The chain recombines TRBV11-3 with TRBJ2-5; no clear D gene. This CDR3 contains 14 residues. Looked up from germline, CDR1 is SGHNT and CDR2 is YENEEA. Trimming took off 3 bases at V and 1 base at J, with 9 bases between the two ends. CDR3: CASSFLRRQETQYF. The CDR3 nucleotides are TGTGCCAGCAGCTTCCTGCGGCGCCAAGAGACCCAGTACTTC.

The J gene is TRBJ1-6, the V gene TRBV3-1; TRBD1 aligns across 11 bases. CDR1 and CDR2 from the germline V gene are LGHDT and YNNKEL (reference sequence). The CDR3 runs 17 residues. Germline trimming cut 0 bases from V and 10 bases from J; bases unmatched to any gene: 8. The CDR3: CASSQDRTGGFSSPLHF. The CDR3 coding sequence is TGTGCCAGCAGCCAAGATCGGACAGGGGGCTTCTCATCACCCCTCCACTTT. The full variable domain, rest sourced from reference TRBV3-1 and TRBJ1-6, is DTAVSQTPKYLVTQMGNDKSIKCEQNLGHDTMYWYKQDSKKFLKIMFSYNNKELIINETVPNRFSPKSPDKAHLNLHINSLELGDSAVYFCASSQDRTGGFSSPLHFGNGTRLTVT.

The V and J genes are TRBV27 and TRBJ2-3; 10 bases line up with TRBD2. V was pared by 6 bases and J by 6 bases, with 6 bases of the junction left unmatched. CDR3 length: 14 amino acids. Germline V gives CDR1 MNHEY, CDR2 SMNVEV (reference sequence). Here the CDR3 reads CASSLAGAGDTQYF. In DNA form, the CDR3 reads TGTGCCAGCAGCCTAGCGGGAGCGGGGGATACGCAGTATTTT.

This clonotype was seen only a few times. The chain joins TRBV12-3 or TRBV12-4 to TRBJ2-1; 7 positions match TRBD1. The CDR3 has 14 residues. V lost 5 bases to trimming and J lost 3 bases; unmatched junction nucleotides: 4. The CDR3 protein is CASSRDRVYNEQFF. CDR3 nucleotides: TGTGCCAGCAGTCGAGACAGGGTCTACAATGAGCAGTTCTTC.

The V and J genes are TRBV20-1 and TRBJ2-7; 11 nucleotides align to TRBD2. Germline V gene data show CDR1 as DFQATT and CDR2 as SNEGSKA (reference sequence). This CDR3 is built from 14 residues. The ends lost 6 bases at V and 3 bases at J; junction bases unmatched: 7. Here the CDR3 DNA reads TGCAGTGCGGATGCCGGGACTAGCGGCTACGAGCAGTACTTC. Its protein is CSADAGTSGYEQYF.

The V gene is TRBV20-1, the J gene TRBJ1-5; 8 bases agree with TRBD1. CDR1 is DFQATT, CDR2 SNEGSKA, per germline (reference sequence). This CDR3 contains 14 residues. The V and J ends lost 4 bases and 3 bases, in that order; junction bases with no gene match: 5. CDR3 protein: CSANRGGDNQPQHF. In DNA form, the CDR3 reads TGCAGTGCTAACAGGGGGGGAGACAATCAGCCCCAGCATTTT.

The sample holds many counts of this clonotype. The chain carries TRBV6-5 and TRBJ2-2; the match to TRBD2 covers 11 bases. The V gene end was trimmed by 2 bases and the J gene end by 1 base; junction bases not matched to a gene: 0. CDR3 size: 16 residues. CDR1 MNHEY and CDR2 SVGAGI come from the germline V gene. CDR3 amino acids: CASSYGTSGNTGELFF. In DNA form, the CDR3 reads TGTGCCAGCAGTTACGGGACTAGCGGGAACACCGGGGAGCTGTTTTTT.

The CDR3 DNA follows: TGTGCCAGCAGCCTCACAGGGTTGGCCGAAGCTTTCTTT. Translation: CASSLTGLAEAFF. The chain carries TRBV12-3 or TRBV12-4 and TRBJ1-1, with a tentative D call TRBD1 (6 bases). V was trimmed by 6 bases and J by 8 bases, leaving 16 bases between them. This CDR3 has 13 residues.

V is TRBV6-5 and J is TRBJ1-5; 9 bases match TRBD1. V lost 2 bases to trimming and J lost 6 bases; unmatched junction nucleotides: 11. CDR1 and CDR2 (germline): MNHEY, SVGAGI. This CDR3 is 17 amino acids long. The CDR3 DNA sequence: TGTGCCAGCAGTTACCTTACCCCCGGACAGGGGAGTCAGCCCCAGCATTTT. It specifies CASSYLTPGQGSQPQHF.